The rows below give T cell receptor beta chains drawn from one sample of a study of T-cell memory formation after mild COVID-19. TCRdb reanalysed the 5' RACE reads using MiXCR and keeps one entry per CDR3 protein. The sample records roughly 260,000 distinct CDR3 sequences, about 15% being singletons. What was sequenced was PBMCs or a T cell subset sorted from them (not recorded which). These receptors originate from a man between 18 and 35 years old who had mild COVID-19 (a few samples of this study predate the infection). Cell type and time point are not known. CDR3s include the opening cysteine and the closing phenylalanine or tryptophan. D genes are given only for firm matches. A clone size is listed for some rows: how often the clone was seen (once, few, many), or a class if it is expanded.

V: TRBV7-3
D: TRBD1
size: .
J: TRBJ1-2
DNA: TGTGCCAGCAGCCCGGGACAGGGGCAAATCTATGGCTACACCTTC
CDR3: CASSPGQGQIYGYTF

V: TRBV5-1
D: .
size: many
J: TRBJ1-1
DNA: TGCGCCAGCAGCTTGTCGGGCCGAACCGCCGGGAACACTGAAGCTTTCTTT
CDR3: CASSLSGRTAGNTEAFF

V: TRBV12-3/TRBV12-4
D: .
size: .
J: TRBJ2-7
DNA: TGTGCCAGCAGTTTATGGGCCCTCTCCTACGAGCAGTACTTC
CDR3: CASSLWALSYEQYF

V: TRBV5-1
D: .
size: .
J: TRBJ2-5
DNA: TGCGCCAGCAGCTTGGTTCCGGACCAAGAGACCCAGTACTTC
CDR3: CASSLVPDQETQYF

V: TRBV24-1
D: .
size: .
J: TRBJ1-2
DNA: TGTGCCACCAGTGGGGCAGGACTTGGCTATGGCTACACCTTC
CDR3: CATSGAGLGYGYTF

V: TRBV10-3
D: TRBD2
size: .
J: TRBJ2-2
DNA: TGTGCCATCAGTGATTCGGGAGGTTTGAACACCGGGGAGCTGTTTTTT
CDR3: CAISDSGGLNTGELFF

V: TRBV5-4
D: TRBD2
size: once
J: TRBJ2-3
DNA: TGTGCCAGCAGCTTGAGTAGCGGGGGGAACACAGATACGCAGTATTTT
CDR3: CASSLSSGGNTDTQYF

V: TRBV7-2
D: TRBD1
size: .
J: TRBJ2-1
DNA: TGTGCCAGCAGCTTAACGGGACAGGGTAGGCTCTTC
CDR3: CASSLTGQGRLF

V: TRBV5-1
D: .
size: .
J: TRBJ2-3
DNA: TGCGCCAGCAGCTTGGTAGGGGCAAGGGATACGCAGTATTTT
CDR3: CASSLVGARDTQYF

V: TRBV11-2
D: TRBD1
size: few
J: TRBJ1-5
DNA: TGTGCCAGCAGCCGGACAGGGGATAATCAGCCCCAGCATTTT
CDR3: CASSRTGDNQPQHF